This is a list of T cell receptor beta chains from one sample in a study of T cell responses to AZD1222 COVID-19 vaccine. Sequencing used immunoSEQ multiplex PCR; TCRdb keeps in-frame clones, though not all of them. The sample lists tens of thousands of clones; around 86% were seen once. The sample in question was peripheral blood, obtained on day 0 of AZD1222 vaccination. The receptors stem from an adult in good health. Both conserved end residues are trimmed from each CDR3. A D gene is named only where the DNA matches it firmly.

CDR3aa: SVERRFGTGLAGPLNEQF
j_gene: TRBJ2-1
d_gene: TRBD2
v_gene: TRBV29-1

CDR3aa: ASRPSRFQETQY
j_gene: TRBJ2-5
d_gene: -
v_gene: TRBV28

CDR3aa: SVEKGTYEQY
j_gene: TRBJ2-7
d_gene: -
v_gene: TRBV29-1

CDR3aa: ASSQDVGGAGNTIY
j_gene: TRBJ1-3
d_gene: -
v_gene: TRBV4-1

CDR3aa: ASSEEGLAPETQY
j_gene: TRBJ2-5
d_gene: TRBD2
v_gene: TRBV2

CDR3aa: ASSLETRWGEQY
j_gene: TRBJ2-7
d_gene: -
v_gene: TRBV7-2

CDR3aa: ASSSQPYTEAF
j_gene: TRBJ1-1
d_gene: -
v_gene: TRBV7-9

CDR3aa: ASSLGTGQGEKLF
j_gene: TRBJ1-4
d_gene: TRBD1
v_gene: TRBV6-5

CDR3aa: ASSLGTEAF
j_gene: TRBJ1-1
d_gene: -
v_gene: TRBV7-9

CDR3aa: ASSPPGRGNLNEQF
j_gene: TRBJ2-1
d_gene: -
v_gene: TRBV7-9

CDR3aa: ASSLSRMGGYT
j_gene: TRBJ1-2
d_gene: -
v_gene: TRBV5-1

CDR3aa: ASSLAALLANTGELF
j_gene: TRBJ2-2
d_gene: -
v_gene: TRBV7-8

CDR3aa: ASSSASYEQY
j_gene: TRBJ2-7
d_gene: -
v_gene: TRBV28

CDR3aa: ASSPGTSGSLDYEQY
j_gene: TRBJ2-7
d_gene: TRBD2
v_gene: TRBV7-9

CDR3aa: ASSLGRAGDEQY
j_gene: TRBJ2-7
d_gene: -
v_gene: TRBV13

CDR3aa: ASSATGSYGYT
j_gene: TRBJ1-2
d_gene: TRBD1
v_gene: TRBV4-1

CDR3aa: ASSPGQNYEQY
j_gene: TRBJ2-7
d_gene: TRBD1
v_gene: TRBV7-2

CDR3aa: ASSEVGPRDTQY
j_gene: TRBJ2-3
d_gene: -
v_gene: TRBV6-1

CDR3aa: ASTPGQGRVGPYEQY
j_gene: TRBJ2-7
d_gene: TRBD1
v_gene: TRBV28

CDR3aa: ASSLIGRSSYNEQF
j_gene: TRBJ2-1
d_gene: -
v_gene: TRBV7-3

CDR3aa: ASSQDRDQPQH
j_gene: TRBJ1-5
d_gene: -
v_gene: TRBV4-1

CDR3aa: SVGGAGNEKLF
j_gene: TRBJ1-4
d_gene: -
v_gene: TRBV29-1